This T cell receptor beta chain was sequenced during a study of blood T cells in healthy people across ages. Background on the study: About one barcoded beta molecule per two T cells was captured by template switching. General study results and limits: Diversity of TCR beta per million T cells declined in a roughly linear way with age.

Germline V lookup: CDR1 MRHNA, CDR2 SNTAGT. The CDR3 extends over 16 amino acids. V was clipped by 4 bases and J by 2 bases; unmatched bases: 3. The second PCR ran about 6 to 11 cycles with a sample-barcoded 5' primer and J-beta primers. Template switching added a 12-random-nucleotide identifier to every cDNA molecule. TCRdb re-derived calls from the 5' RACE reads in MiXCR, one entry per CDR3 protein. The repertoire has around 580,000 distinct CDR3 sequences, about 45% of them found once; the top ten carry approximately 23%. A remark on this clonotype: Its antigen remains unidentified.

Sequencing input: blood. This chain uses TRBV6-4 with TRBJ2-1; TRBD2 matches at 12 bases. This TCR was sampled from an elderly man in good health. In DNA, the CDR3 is TGTGCCAGCAGTGCTAGCGGGAGGGCCACCTACAATGAGCAGTTCTTC. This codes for CASSASGRATYNEQFF.